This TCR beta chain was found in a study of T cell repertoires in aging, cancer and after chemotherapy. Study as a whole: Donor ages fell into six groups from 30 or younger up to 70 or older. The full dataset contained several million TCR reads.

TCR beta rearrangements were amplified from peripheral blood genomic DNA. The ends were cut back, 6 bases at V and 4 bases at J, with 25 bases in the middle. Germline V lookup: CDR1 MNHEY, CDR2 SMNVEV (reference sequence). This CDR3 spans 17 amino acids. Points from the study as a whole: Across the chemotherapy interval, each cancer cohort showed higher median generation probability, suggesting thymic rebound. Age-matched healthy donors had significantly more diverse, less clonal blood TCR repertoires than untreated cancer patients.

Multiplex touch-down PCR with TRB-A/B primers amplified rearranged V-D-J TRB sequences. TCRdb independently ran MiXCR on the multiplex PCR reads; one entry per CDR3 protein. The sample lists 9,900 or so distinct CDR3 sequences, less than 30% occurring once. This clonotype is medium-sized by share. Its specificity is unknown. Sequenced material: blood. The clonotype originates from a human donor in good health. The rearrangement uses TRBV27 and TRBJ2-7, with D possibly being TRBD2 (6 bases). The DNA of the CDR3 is TGTGCCAGCAGACGCGCAGGGCTTAGCGGACTCTTTTACGAGCAGTACTTC. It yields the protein CASRRAGLSGLFYEQYF.